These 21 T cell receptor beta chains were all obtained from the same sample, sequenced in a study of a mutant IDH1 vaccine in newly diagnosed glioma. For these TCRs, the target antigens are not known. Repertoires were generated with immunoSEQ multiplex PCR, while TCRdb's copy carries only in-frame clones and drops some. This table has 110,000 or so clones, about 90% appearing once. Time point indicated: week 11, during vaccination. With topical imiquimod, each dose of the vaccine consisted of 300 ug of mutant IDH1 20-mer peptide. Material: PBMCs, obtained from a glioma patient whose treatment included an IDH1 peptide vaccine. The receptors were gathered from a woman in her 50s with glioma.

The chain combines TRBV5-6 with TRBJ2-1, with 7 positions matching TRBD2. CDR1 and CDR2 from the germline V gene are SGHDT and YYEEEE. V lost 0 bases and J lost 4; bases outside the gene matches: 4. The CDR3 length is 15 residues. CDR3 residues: CASSLGLAGYNEQFF. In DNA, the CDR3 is TGTGCCAGCAGCTTGGGATTAGCGGGTTACAATGAGCAGTTCTTC.

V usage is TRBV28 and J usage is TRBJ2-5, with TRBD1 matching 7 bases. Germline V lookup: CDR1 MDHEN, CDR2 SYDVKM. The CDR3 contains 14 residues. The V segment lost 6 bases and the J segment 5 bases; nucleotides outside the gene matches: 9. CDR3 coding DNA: TGTGCCAGCAGACCACAGGGGAGTTCGGAGACCCAGTACTTC. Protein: CASRPQGSSETQYF.

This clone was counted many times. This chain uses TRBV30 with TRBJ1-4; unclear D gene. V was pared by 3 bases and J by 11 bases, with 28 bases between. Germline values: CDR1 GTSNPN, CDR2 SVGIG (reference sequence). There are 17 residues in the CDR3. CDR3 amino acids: CAWSSPFWKTAREKLFF. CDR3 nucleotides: TGTGCCTGGAGCTCGCCCTTCTGGAAGACGGCTCGGGAGAAACTGTTTTTT.

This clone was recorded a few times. The CDR3 sequence is CASSLSPQETQYF. For the CDR3, the DNA is TGCGCCAGCAGTTTAAGTCCTCAAGAGACCCAGTACTTC. The rearrangement joins TRBV10-1 to TRBJ2-5, with D unresolved. Deletions cut 5 bases from V and 2 bases from J, with 9 bases between. The germline V gene encodes CDR1 WNHNN and CDR2 SYGVQD (reference sequence). The CDR3 loop spans 13 amino acids.

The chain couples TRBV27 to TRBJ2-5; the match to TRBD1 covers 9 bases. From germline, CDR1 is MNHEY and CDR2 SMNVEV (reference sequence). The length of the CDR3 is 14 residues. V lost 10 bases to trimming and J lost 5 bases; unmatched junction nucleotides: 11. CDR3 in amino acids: CATTPTGGLETQYF. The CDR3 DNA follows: TGTGCCACCACCCCGACAGGGGGATTGGAGACCCAGTACTTC.

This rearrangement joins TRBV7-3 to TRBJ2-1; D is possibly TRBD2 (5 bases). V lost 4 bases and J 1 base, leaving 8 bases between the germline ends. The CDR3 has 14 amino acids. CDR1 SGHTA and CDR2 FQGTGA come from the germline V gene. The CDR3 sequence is CASSSDFSYNEQFF. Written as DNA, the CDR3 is TGTGCCAGCAGCTCGGACTTTTCCTACAATGAGCAGTTCTTC.

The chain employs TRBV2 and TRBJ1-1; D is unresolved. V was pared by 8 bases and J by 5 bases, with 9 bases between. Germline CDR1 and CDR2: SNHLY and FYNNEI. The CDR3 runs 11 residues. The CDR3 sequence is CASLFETEAFF. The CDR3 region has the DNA TGTGCCAGCCTGTTTGAGACTGAAGCTTTCTTT.

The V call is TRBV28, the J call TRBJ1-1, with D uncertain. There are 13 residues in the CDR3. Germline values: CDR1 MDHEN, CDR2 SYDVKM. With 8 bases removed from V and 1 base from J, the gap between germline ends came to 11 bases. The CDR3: CASATHRNTEAFF. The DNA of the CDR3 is TGTGCCAGCGCCACCCACAGGAACACTGAAGCTTTCTTT.

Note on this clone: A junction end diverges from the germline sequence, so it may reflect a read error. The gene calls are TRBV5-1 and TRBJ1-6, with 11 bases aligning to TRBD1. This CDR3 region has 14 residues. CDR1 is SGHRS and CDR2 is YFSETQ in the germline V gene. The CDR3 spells CASRLGQGDSPLHF. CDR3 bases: TGCGCCAGCAGATTGGGACAGGGGGACTCACCCCTCCACTTT.

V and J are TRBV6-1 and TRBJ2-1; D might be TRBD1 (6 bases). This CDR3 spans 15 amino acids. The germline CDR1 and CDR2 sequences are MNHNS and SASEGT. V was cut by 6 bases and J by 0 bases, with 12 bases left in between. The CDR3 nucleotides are TGTGCCAGCAGGACACAGGGAAGCTCCTACAATGAGCAGTTCTTC. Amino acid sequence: CASRTQGSSYNEQFF.

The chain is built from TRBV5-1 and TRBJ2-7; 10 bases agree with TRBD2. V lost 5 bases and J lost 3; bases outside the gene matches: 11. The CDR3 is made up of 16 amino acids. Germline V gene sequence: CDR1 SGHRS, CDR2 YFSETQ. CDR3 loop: CASSLTGGLAYYEQYF. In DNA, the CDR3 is TGCGCCAGCAGTTTAACCGGGGGACTAGCGTACTACGAGCAGTACTTC.

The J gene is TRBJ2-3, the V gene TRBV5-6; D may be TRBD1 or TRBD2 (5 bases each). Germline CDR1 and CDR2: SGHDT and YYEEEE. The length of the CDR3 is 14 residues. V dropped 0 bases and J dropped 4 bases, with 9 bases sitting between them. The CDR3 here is CASSLGGIPDTQYF. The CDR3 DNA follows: TGTGCCAGCAGCTTGGGGGGGATACCAGATACGCAGTATTTT.

Here the CDR3 reads CASSRARASQPQHF. The CDR3 DNA reads as TGTGCCAGCAGCCGCGCCAGGGCTAGTCAGCCCCAGCATTTT. The J gene is TRBJ1-5, the V gene TRBV27; D may be TRBD1 (5 bases). The CDR3 extends over 14 amino acids. The V and J ends lost 6 bases and 6 bases respectively, with 15 bases between them. Germline CDR1 reads MNHEY; CDR2 reads SMNVEV (reference sequence).

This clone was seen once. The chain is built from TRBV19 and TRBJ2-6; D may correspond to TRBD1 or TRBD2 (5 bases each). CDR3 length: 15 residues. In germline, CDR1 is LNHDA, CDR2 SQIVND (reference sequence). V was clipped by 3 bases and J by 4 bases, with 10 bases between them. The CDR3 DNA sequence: TGTGCCAGTAGTATGCAGGGAGTAGGGGCCAACGTCCTGACTTTC. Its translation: CASSMQGVGANVLTF. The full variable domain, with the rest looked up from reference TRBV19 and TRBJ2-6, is DGGITQSPKYLFRKEGQNVTLSCEQNLNHDAMYWYRQDPGQGLRLIYYSQIVNDFQKGDIAEGYSVSREKKESFPLTVTSAQKNPTAFYLCASSMQGVGANVLTFGAGSRLTVL.

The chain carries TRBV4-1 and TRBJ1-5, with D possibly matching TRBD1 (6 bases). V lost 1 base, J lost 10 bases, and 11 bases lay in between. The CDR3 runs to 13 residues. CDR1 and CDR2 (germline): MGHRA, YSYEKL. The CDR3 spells CASSQVSDSPQHF. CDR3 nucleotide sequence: TGCGCCAGCAGCCAAGTTTCGGACAGTCCCCAGCATTTT.

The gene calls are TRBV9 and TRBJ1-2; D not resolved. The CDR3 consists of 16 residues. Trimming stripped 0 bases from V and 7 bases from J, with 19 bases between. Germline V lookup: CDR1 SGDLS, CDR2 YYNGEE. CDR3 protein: CASSVAGSREGSGYTF. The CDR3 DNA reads TGTGCCAGCAGCGTAGCGGGTTCGAGGGAAGGAAGTGGCTACACCTTC.

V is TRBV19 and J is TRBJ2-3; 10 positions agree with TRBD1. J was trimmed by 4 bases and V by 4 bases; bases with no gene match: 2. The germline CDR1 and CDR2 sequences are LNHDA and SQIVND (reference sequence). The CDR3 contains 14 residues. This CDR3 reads CASSTGTGADTQYF. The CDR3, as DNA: TGTGCCAGTAGTACCGGGACAGGGGCAGATACGCAGTATTTT.

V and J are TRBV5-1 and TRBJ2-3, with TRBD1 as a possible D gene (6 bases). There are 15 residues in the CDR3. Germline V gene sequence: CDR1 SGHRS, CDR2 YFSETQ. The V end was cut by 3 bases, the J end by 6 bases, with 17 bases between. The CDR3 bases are TGCGCCAGCAGCTCCCAGGGGAATTGGGTCGATACGCAGTATTTT. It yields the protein CASSSQGNWVDTQYF.

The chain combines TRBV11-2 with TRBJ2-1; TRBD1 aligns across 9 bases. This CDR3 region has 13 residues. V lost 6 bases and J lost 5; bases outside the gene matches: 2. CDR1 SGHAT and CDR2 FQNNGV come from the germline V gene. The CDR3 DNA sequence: TGTGCCAGCAGGGGGACAGGGCACAATGAGCAGTTCTTC. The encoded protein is CASRGTGHNEQFF.

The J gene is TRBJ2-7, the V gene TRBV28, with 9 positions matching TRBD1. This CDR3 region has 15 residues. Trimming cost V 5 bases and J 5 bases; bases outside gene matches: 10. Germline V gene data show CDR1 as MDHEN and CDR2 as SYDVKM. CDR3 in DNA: TGTGCCAGCAGTGAACCGGGGGACAGGGCCGACGAGCAGTACTTC. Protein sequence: CASSEPGDRADEQYF.

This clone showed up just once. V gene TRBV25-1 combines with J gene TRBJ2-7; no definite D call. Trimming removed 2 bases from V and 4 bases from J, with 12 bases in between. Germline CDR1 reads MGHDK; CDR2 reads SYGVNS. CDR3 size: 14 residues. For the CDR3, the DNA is TGTGCCAGCAGTGAAGGTGGGCGAAGTTACGAGCAGTACTTC. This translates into CASSEGGRSYEQYF.